The entry that follows covers one T cell receptor beta chain sequence. Its antigen remains unknown. Autoimmune disease history or systemic immunosuppression led to patient exclusion. Blood sampling took place at baseline, cycle 4 day 1, and cycle 7 day 1. TCRdb's table, derived via immunoSEQ multiplex PCR, lists solely in-frame clones and lacks some. The table records under 90,000 clones, about four fifths of them present only once. This specimen comes from a study of OX40 agonist ivuxolimab in advanced cancers. Study-wide context: At 0.01 to 10 mg/kg, ivuxolimab was administered intravenously to patients every 2 weeks. General study results and limits: The average count of expanded clones was higher among CD8+ T cells than among CD4+.

This CDR3 contains 18 residues. This chain links TRBV12-2 with TRBJ2-6; no check of the table's D call, TRBD1, against the DNA was made. TRBV12-2 is an annotated pseudogene. The sample here was CD4+ or CD8+ T cells sorted from blood, taken in a trial of the OX40 agonist ivuxolimab. This TCR was sampled from an adult with an advanced solid tumor such as melanoma, head and neck, liver or kidney cancer. This chain's CDR3 is CASRSQVSTQSRANVLTF. In nucleotides, the CDR3 is TGTGCAAGTCGCTCCCAAGTCTCCACACAAAGTCGGGCCAACGTCCTGACTTTC.